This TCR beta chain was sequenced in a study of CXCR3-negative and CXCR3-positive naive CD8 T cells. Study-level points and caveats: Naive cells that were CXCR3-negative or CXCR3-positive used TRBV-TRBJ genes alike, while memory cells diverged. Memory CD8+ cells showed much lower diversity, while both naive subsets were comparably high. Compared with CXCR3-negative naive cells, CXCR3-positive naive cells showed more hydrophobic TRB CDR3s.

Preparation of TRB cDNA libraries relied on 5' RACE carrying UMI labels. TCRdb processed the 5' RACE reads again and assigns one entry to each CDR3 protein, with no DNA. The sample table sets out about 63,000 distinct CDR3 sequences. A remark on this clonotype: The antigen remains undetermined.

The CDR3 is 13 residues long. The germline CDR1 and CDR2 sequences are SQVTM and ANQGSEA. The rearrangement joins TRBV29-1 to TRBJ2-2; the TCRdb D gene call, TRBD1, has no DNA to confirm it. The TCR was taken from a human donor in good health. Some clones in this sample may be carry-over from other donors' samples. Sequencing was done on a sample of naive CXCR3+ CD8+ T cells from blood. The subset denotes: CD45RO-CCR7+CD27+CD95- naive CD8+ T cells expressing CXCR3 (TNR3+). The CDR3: CSVRDTLIGELFF.